This is a list of T cell receptor beta chains from one sample in a study of identifying expanded T cells in peripheral blood. Profiled with immunoSEQ multiplex PCR; TCRdb holds only in-frame clones, not every one. The sample holds 70,000 to 100,000 clones, approximately 83% seen once. Sequencing input: blood. These receptors were collected from a person aged 18-70 years in good health. Each CDR3 is given with its conserved first and last residue. D genes are given only for firm matches. For some rows the clone size is stated as once, few or many, or as a class when expanded; others skip it.

cdr3_aa cdr3_nt v_call d_call cdr3_length clone_size j_call
CASRPPGGVAGWWDPYGYTF TGTGCCAGCAGACCCCCCGGGGGGGTTGCGGGGTGGTGGGACCCCTATGGCTACACCTTC TRBV5-4 NA 20 NA TRBJ1-2
CASSSQEGTIRLFF TGTGCCAGCAGCTCCCAGGAAGGAACTATTCGTCTGTTTTTT TRBV7-9 NA 14 NA TRBJ1-4
CASSLESGQSGELFF TGTGCCAGCTCACTTGAGTCGGGGCAATCCGGGGAGCTGTTTTTT TRBV18 NA 15 NA TRBJ2-2
CASGLSSVVNEQYF TGTGCTAGTGGTCTCTCATCGGTGGTTAACGAGCAGTACTTC TRBV12-5 NA 14 NA TRBJ2-7
CASSLFARGLAGYTGELFF TGTGCCAGCAGTTTATTCGCCCGTGGTCTAGCGGGCTACACCGGGGAGCTGTTTTTT TRBV27 TRBD2 19 once TRBJ2-2
CASSSNRLAGADTQYF TGCGCCAGCAGCTCTAACCGACTAGCGGGGGCAGATACGCAGTATTTT TRBV5-1 TRBD2 16 NA TRBJ2-3
CATSFSYNEQFF TGTGCCACCAGCTTCTCCTACAATGAGCAGTTCTTC TRBV15 NA 12 NA TRBJ2-1
CSARDEIEAFF TGCAGTGCTAGAGATGAGATTGAAGCTTTCTTT TRBV20-1 NA 11 NA TRBJ1-1
CASSSGPLGQGFYEQYF TGTGCCAGCAGCTCCGGACCGCTTGGACAGGGTTTCTACGAGCAGTACTTC TRBV7-6 TRBD1 17 NA TRBJ2-7
CASSLDLRSVRRGSPLHF TGTGCCAGCAGCTTAGATCTGAGGAGCGTGCGGCGTGGTTCACCCCTCCACTTT TRBV7-2 NA 18 once TRBJ1-6
CASRFETSNTGELFF TGTGCCAGCAGGTTCGAGACTAGTAACACCGGGGAGCTGTTTTTT TRBV2 NA 15 once TRBJ2-2
CASSDKQGGPTGVTEAFF TGTGCCAGCAGCGACAAACAGGGGGGCCCCACCGGGGTCACTGAAGCTTTCTTT TRBV9 TRBD1 18 NA TRBJ1-1
CASTPGRTLYGYTF TGTGCCAGTACCCCGGGACGGACCCTATATGGCTACACCTTC TRBV19 NA 14 NA TRBJ1-2
CASSKIAGGSETQYF TGTGCCAGCAGCAAAATAGCGGGGGGATCAGAGACCCAGTACTTC TRBV7-2 TRBD2 15 NA TRBJ2-5
CASSQDAPGEIGVYTF TGCGCCAGCAGCCAAGATGCCCCCGGGGAAATAGGTGTCTACACCTTC TRBV4-3 NA 16 NA TRBJ1-2
CASLPASGNTIYF TGTGCCAGCCTACCAGCCTCTGGAAACACCATATATTTT TRBV6-5 NA 13 NA TRBJ1-3
CASSPPAGHGTEAFF TGTGCCAGCTCACCACCGGCGGGACACGGCACTGAAGCTTTCTTT TRBV18 NA 15 NA TRBJ1-1